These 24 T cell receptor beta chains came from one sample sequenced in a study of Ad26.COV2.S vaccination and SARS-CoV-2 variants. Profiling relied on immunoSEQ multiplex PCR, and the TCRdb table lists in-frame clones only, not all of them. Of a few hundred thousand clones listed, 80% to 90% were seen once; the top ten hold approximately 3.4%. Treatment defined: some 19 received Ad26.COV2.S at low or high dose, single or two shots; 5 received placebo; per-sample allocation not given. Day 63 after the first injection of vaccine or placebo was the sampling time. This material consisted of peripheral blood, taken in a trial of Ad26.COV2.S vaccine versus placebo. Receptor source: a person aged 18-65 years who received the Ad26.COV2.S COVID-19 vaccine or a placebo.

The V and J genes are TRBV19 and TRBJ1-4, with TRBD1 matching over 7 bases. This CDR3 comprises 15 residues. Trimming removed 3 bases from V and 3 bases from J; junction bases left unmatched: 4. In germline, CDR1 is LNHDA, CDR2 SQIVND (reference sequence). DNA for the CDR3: TGTGCCAGTAGTATTCGGACAGGTTCTAATGAAAAACTGTTTTTT. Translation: CASSIRTGSNEKLFF.

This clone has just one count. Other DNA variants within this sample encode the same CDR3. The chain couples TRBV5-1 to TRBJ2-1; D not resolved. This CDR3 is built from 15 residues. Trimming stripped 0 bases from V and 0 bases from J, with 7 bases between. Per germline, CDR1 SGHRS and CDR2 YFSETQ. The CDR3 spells CASSLVGSSYNEQFF. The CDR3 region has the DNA TGCGCCAGCAGCTTGGTGGGAAGCTCCTACAATGAGCAGTTCTTC.

CDR3 region: CASSLSPPGDYGYTF. The CDR3 nucleotides read TGTGCCAGCAGTTTATCCCCGCCAGGGGACTATGGCTACACCTTC. V is TRBV27 and J is TRBJ1-2; D might be TRBD1 (6 bases). This CDR3 is built from 15 residues. Germline V gene data show CDR1 as MNHEY and CDR2 as SMNVEV (reference sequence). The ends were cut back, 0 bases at V and 3 bases at J, with 11 bases in the middle.

The CDR3 nucleotides are TGTGCCAGCAGCCTTACAGGGGGCTCTGAAGCTTTCTTT. It yields the protein CASSLTGGSEAFF. The V and J genes are TRBV7-9 and TRBJ1-1; 9 nucleotides agree with TRBD1. V was clipped by 5 bases and J by 6 bases; unmatched bases: 4. Germline V gene data show CDR1 as SEHNR and CDR2 as FQNEAQ (reference sequence). The CDR3 sequence is 13 residues long.

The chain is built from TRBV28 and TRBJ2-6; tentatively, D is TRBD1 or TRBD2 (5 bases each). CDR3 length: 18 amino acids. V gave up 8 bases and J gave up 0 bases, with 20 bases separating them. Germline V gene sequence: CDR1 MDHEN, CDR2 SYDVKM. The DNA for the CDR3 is TGTGCCAGCTCCTTCGCCCGGGGCTGGAGCTCTGGGGCCAACGTCCTGACTTTC. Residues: CASSFARGWSSGANVLTF.

The CDR3 DNA is TGTGCCAGCAGTGAAGGAAGGGCGGGGAACACTGAAGCTTTCTTT. Translating gives CASSEGRAGNTEAFF. The chain uses TRBV2 and TRBJ1-1, with D hard to call. CDR3 length: 15 amino acids. The V end was cut by 1 base, the J end by 1 base, with 10 bases between. Looked up from germline, CDR1 is SNHLY and CDR2 is FYNNEI. The full variable domain, in which reference TRBV2 and TRBJ1-1 provide the parts outside the CDR3, is EPEVTQTPSHQVTQMGQEVILRCVPISNHLYFYWYRQILGQKVEFLVSFYNNEISEKSEIFDDQFSVERPDGSNFTLKIRSTKLEDSAMYFCASSEGRAGNTEAFFGQGTRLTVV.

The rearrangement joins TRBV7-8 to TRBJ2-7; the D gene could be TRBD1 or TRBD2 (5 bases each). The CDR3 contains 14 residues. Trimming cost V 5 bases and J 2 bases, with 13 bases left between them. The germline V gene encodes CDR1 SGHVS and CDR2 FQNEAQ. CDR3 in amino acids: CASSGSRGAYEQYF. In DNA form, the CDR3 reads TGTGCCAGCAGCGGGTCCCGGGGCGCCTACGAGCAGTACTTC.

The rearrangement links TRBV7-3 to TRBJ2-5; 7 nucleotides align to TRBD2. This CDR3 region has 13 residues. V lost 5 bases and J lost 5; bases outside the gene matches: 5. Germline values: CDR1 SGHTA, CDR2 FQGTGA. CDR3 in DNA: TGTGCCAGCAGCCAGGGAGGGAGGGAGACCCAGTACTTC. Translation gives CASSQGGRETQYF.

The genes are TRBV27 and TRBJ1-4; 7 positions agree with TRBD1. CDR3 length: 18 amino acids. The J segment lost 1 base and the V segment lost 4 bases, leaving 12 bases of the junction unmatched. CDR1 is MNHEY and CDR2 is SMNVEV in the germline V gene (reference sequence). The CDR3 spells CASSSLWTGAGTNEKLFF. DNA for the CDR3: TGTGCCAGCAGTTCCCTTTGGACAGGCGCGGGAACTAATGAAAAACTGTTTTTT.

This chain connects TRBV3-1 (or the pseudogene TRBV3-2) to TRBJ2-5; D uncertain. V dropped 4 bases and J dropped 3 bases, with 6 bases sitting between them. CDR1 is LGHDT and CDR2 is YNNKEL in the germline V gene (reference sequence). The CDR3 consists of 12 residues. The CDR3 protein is CASSPMEETQYF. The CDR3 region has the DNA TGTGCCAGCAGCCCGATGGAAGAGACCCAGTACTTC.

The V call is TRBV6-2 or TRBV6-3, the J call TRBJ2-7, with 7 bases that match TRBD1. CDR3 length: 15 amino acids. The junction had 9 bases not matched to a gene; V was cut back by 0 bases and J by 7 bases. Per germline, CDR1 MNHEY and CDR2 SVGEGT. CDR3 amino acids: CASSYSIGDRFEQYF. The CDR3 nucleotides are TGTGCCAGCAGTTACTCTATTGGGGACAGATTTGAGCAGTACTTC.

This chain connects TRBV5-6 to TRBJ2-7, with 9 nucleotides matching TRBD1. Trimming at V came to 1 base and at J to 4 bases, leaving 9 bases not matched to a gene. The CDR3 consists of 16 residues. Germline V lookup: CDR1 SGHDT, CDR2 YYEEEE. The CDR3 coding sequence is TGTGCCAGCAGCTTGCCAACAGGGGGCGCCGCATACGAGCAGTACTTC. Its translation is CASSLPTGGAAYEQYF.

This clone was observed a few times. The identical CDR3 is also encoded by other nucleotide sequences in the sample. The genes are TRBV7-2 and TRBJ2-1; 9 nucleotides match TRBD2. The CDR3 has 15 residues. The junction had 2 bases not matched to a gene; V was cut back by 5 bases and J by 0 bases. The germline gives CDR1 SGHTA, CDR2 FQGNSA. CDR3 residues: CASSLSGSSYNEQFF. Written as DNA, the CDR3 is TGTGCCAGCAGCCTTAGCGGGAGCTCCTACAATGAGCAGTTCTTC.

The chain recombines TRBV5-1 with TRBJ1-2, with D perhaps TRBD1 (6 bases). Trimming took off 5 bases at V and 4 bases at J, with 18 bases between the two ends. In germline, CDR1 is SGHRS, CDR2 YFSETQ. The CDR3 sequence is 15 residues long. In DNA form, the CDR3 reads TGCGCCAGCAGAACTACCTCGACAGGTAGCTATGGCTACACCTTC. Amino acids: CASRTTSTGSYGYTF. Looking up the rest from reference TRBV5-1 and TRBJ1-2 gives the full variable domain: KAGVTQTPRYLIKTRGQQVTLSCSPISGHRSVSWYQQTPGQGLQFLFEYFSETQRNKGNFPGRFSGRQFSNSRSEMNVSTLELGDSALYLCASRTTSTGSYGYTFGSGTRLTVV.

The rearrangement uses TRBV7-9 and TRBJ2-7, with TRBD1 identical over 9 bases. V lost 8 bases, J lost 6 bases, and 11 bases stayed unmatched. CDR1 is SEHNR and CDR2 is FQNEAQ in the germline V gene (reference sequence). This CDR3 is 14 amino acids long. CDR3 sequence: CASRKDRGPGEQYF. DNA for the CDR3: TGTGCCAGCCGAAAGGACAGGGGACCTGGCGAGCAGTACTTC. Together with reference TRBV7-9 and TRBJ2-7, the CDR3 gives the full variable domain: DTGVSQNPRHKITKRGQNVTFRCDPISEHNRLYWYRQTLGQGPEFLTYFQNEAQLEKSRLLSDRFSAERPKGSFSTLEIQRTEQGDSAMYLCASRKDRGPGEQYFGPGTRLTVT.

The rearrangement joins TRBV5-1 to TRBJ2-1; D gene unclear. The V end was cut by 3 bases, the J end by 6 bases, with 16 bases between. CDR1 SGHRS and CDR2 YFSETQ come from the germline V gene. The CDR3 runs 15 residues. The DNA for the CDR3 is TGCGCCAGCAGCTCGACGGTGGGGTTTTCCAATGAGCAGTTCTTC. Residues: CASSSTVGFSNEQFF.

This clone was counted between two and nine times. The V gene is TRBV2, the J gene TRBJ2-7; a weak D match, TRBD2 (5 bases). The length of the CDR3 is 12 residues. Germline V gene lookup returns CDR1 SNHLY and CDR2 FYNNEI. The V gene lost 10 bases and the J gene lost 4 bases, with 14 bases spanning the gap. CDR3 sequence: CAIRRGAYEQYF. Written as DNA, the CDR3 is TGTGCCATACGACGGGGAGCGTACGAGCAGTACTTC.

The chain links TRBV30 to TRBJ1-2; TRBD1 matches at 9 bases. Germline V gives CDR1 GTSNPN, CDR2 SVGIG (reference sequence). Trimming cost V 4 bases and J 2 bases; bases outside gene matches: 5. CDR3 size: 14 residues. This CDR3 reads CAWNRDRVNYGYTF. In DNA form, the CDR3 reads TGTGCCTGGAATCGGGACAGGGTGAACTATGGCTACACCTTC.

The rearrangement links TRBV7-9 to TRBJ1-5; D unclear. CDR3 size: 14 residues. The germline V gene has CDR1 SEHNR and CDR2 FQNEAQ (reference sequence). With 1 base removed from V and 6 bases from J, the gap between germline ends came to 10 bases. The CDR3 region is CASSLEDSFQPQHF. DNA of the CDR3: TGTGCCAGCAGCTTAGAGGATAGTTTTCAGCCCCAGCATTTT.

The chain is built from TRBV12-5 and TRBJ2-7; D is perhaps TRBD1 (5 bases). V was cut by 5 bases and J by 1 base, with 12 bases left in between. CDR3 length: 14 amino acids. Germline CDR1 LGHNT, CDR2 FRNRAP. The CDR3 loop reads CASGQGVLSYEQYF. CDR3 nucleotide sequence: TGTGCTAGTGGTCAGGGCGTGCTTTCCTACGAGCAGTACTTC.

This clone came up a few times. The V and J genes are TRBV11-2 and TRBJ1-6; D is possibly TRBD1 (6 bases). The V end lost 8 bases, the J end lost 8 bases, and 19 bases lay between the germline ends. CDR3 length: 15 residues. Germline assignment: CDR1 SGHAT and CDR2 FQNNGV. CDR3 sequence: CASPIGGSFDSPLHF. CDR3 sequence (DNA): TGTGCCAGCCCGATAGGGGGATCGTTCGATTCACCCCTCCACTTT.

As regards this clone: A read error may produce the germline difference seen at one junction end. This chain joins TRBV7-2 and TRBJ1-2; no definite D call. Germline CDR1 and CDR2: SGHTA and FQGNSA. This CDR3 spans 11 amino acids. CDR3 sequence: CASSLARRQSF. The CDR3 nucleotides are TGTGCCAGCAGCTTAGCTAGACGGCAGAGCTTC.

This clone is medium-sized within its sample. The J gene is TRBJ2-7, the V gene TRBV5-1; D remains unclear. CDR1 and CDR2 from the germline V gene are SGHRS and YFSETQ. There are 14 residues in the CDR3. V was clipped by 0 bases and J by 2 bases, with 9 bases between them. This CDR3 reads CASSLVGSTYEQYF. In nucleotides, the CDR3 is TGCGCCAGCAGCTTGGTTGGCAGTACCTACGAGCAGTACTTC.

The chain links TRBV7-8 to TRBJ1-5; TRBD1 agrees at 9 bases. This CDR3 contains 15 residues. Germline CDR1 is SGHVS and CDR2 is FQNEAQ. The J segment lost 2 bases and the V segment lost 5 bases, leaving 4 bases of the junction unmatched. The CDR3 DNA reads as TGTGCCAGCAGCCGAGACAGGGGGGGCAATCAGCCCCAGCATTTT. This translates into CASSRDRGGNQPQHF.